Listed below are T cell receptor beta chains from one sample, sequenced in a study of cytomegalovirus exposure and HLA in healthy donors. TCRdb's copy holds only in-frame clones and misses some; the assay was immunoSEQ multiplex PCR. The profile shows about 140,000 clones, about 70% of them singletons. Sequences were obtained from PBMCs. The source of these receptors is a man in his fifties or sixties in good health and CMV-seronegative. Both conserved end residues are part of each CDR3. The order of the fields is clone size, V gene, D gene, J gene, CDR3 DNA, CDR3 protein. A D gene is named only where the DNA matches it firmly. Some rows mark clone size as missing; the rest say once, few, many or name a class of expanded clone.

>.|TRBV9|TRBD2|TRBJ2-1
TGTGCCAGCAGCGTAGCGGATAGCGGGGCCTACAATGAGCAGTTCTTC
CASSVADSGAYNEQFF
>once|TRBV25-1|.|TRBJ1-2
TGTGCCAGCACCGGAGGCACCAATGGCTACACCTTC
CASTGGTNGYTF
>.|TRBV19|TRBD2|TRBJ2-1
TGTGCCAGTAGTATTTTGGCTAGCGGGAGCCATTACAATGAGCAGTTCTTC
CASSILASGSHYNEQFF
>.|TRBV5-4|TRBD1|TRBJ1-1
TGTGCCAGCAGCCCGTCGACAGGGGGCGCTTCTGAAGCTTTCTTT
CASSPSTGGASEAFF
>once|TRBV11-1|TRBD1|TRBJ2-2
TGTGCCAGCAGACGTAACCGGGACAGGGCTAACACCGGGGAGCTGTTTTTT
CASRRNRDRANTGELFF
>.|TRBV10-3|TRBD1|TRBJ1-1
TGTGCCATCAGTGAGTCGACAGGGCCCGACACTGAAGCTTTCTTT
CAISESTGPDTEAFF
>.|TRBV5-4|TRBD2|TRBJ2-2
TGTGCCAGCTCAATCCCTAGCGGGTCGAACACCGGGGAGCTGTTTTTT
CASSIPSGSNTGELFF
>few|TRBV7-9|TRBD1|TRBJ2-7
TGTGCCAGCAGCCGTGACAGGGAAGGGGCCTACGAGCAGTACTTC
CASSRDREGAYEQYF
>.|TRBV7-9|TRBD2|TRBJ2-2
TGTGCCAGCAGCTATAGCGGGAGGACAACCGGGGAGCTGTTTTTT
CASSYSGRTTGELFF
>few|TRBV10-2|.|TRBJ2-7
TGCGCCAGCAGTGAGGCGAGCTCCTACGAGCAGTACTTC
CASSEASSYEQYF
>.|TRBV19|TRBD1|TRBJ1-1
TGTGCCAGTATGGACAGGGGATCGGACACTGAAGCTTTCTTT
CASMDRGSDTEAFF
>.|TRBV28|.|TRBJ2-5
TGTGCCAGCAGTTGGGGCCCAAAAGAGACCCAGTACTTC
CASSWGPKETQYF
>few|TRBV11-1|TRBD1|TRBJ2-7
TGTGCCAGCAGCTCCGGACAGGGAGGATCGAACGAGCAGTACTTC
CASSSGQGGSNEQYF
>once|TRBV10-1|TRBD1|TRBJ1-6
TGCGCCAGCAGTGAGTCGGCGTACAGGGGCAATTCACCCCTCCACTTT
CASSESAYRGNSPLHF
>.|TRBV5-1|.|TRBJ1-3
TGCGCCAGCAGCTTATCAGGGGTCCCCAACTCTGGAAACACCATATATTTT
CASSLSGVPNSGNTIYF
>.|TRBV29-1|.|TRBJ1-3
TGCAGCGTTGACTCAGATTCTGGAAACACCATATATTTT
CSVDSDSGNTIYF